This T cell receptor beta chain was recorded in a study of blood T cell repertoires in COVID-19. TCRdb's table, derived via immunoSEQ multiplex PCR, lists solely in-frame clones and lacks some. The sample comprises more than 250,000 clones, roughly 86% of which are singletons, and over 4% rests with the top ten. Germline V gives CDR1 SGHTA, CDR2 FQGNSA. Trimming took 3 bases from V and 4 from J, leaving 21 bases between them. This CDR3 has 17 amino acids. V usage is TRBV7-2 and J usage is TRBJ2-5; D is possibly TRBD2 (7 bases). This TCR was recovered from a woman under 40 who had recovered from COVID-19. Sequencing input: PBMCs or T cells enriched from blood (not recorded which). CDR3 in DNA: TGTGCCAGCAGCTTGGGTCGGGGGGCTGTGGTCGCAGAGACCCAGTACTTC. It specifies CASSLGRGAVVAETQYF.